This paragraph covers one T cell receptor (beta chain) sequence. Its antigen remains unknown. 60 Vbeta and 13 Jbeta primers were used in PCR. The repertoire was sequenced with immunoSEQ multiplex PCR; TCRdb's copy has only in-frame clones and lacks some. This sample's clone table lists roughly 84,000 clones. Germline CDR1 is SEHNR and CDR2 is FQNEAQ (reference sequence). V gave up 5 bases and J gave up 4 bases; unmatched junction bases: 5. The CDR3 has 15 amino acids. This specimen comes from a study of cytomegalovirus exposure and HLA in healthy donors. General observations from the study: Clonal expansion, a later analysis showed, was greater in HLA-associated TCR beta chains than in equally common others.

The TCR sequence derives from a man aged 50-59 years in good health and CMV-seronegative. This chain joins TRBV7-9 and TRBJ2-5; 12 positions agree with TRBD1. The sample taken for sequencing was PBMCs. The CDR3 DNA reads TGTGCCAGCAGCCCCGGGGACAGGGGGCGAGAGACCCAGTACTTC. Translating gives CASSPGDRGRETQYF.